This T cell receptor (beta chain) stems from a study of T cells in Graves' hyperthyroidism and ophthalmopathy. This clonotype was seen repeatedly, ten times or more. Researchers took RNA transcripts and amplified the TCR beta CDR3 regions from them. The TCR CDR3 was amplified in a first-round RT-PCR using the HTBI primer set. TCRdb called the multiplex PCR reads again in MiXCR, with one record for every CDR3 protein. Of 450,000 to 600,000 distinct CDR3 sequences listed, around 15% are singletons. The sequence derives from a woman aged 40 to 55 with Graves' hyperthyroidism. The sample was blood.

CDR3 bases: TGCAGTGCCATCGAAACAGGGTCCGGGGAGCAGTACTTC. Residues: CSAIETGSGEQYF. The chain has TRBV20-1 and TRBJ2-7, with D tentatively TRBD1 (6 bases). Germline-derived CDR1 and CDR2 are DFQATT and SNEGSKA (reference sequence). V was clipped by 6 bases and J by 7 bases, with 19 bases between them. CDR3 length: 13 residues.